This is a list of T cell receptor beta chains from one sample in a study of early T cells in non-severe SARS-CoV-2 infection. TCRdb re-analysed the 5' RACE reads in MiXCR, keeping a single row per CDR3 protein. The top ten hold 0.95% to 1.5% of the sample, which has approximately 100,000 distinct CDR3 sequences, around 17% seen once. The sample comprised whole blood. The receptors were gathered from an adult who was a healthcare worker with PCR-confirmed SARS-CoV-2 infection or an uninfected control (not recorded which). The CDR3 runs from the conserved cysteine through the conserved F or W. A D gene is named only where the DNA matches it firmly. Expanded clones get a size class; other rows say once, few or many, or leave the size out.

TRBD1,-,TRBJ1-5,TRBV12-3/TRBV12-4,TGTGCCAGCAGTTTCGACAGGGGCGATATGGGTCAGCCCCAGCATTTT,CASSFDRGDMGQPQHF
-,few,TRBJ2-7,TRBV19,TGTGCCAGTAGTATTGCGCTAGGCTACGAGCAGTACTTC,CASSIALGYEQYF
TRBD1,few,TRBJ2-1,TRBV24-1,TGTGCCACCAGTGACCCTAGATCCGGGACAGGGGCCCCTAAGGGGAATGAGCAGTTCTTC,CATSDPRSGTGAPKGNEQFF
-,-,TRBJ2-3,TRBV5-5,TGTGCCAGCAGCTTGGTTGTGGGACACACAGATACGCAGTATTTT,CASSLVVGHTDTQYF
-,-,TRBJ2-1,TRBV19,TGTGCCAGTAGTATTGGGGGGGCATTCTCCTACAATGAGCAGTTCTTC,CASSIGGAFSYNEQFF
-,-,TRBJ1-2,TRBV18,TGTGCCAGCTCACCAACAGGGTCCGGGGGCTACACCTTC,CASSPTGSGGYTF
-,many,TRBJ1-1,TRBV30,TGTGCCTGGAGTGTTTCAATAACCTCAACTGAAGCTTTCTTT,CAWSVSITSTEAFF
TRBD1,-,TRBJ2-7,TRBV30,TGTGCCTGGAGCTTGACAGGGGGACTATCCTACGAGCAGTACTTC,CAWSLTGGLSYEQYF
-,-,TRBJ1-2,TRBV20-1,TGCAGTGCTTTCCAAGGCTACGGCTACACCTTC,CSAFQGYGYTF
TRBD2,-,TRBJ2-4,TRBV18,TGTGCCAGCTCACGCTCGAGCGGGGTAAACATTCAGTACTTC,CASSRSSGVNIQYF
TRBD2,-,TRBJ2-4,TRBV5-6,TGTGCCAGCAGCTCCGAGACTAGCGGGAGGGCCGAAAACATTCAGTACTTC,CASSSETSGRAENIQYF
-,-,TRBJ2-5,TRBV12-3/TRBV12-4,TGTGCCAGCAGACCCGACAGCCAAGAGACCCAGTACTTC,CASRPDSQETQYF
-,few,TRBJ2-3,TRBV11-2,TGTGCCAGCAGCTTGGTTCGGTGGATAGATACGCAGTATTTT,CASSLVRWIDTQYF
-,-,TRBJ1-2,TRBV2,TGTGCCAGCAGTGAAGCGCTGGGATTTGGCTATGGCTACACCTTC,CASSEALGFGYGYTF
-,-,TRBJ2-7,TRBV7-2,TGTGCCAGCAGCTTAGTTTCTAGCGTCGAGCAGTACTTC,CASSLVSSVEQYF
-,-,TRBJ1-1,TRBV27,TGTGCCAGCAGTTCGCCGGCCGCCCTTAACACTGAAGCTTTCTTT,CASSSPAALNTEAFF